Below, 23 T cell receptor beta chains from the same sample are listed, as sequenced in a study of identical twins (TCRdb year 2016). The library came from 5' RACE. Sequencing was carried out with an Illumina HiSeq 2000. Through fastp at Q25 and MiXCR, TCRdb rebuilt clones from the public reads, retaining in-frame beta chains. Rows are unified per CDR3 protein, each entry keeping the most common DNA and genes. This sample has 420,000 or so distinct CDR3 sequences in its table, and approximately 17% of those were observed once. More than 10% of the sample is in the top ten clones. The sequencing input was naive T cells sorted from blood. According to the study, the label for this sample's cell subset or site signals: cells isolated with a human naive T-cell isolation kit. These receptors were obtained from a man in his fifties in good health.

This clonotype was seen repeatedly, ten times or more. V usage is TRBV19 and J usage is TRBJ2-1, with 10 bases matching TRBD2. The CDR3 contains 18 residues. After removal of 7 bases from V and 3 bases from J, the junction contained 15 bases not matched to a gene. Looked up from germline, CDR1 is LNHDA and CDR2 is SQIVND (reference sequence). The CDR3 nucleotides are TGTGCCAGTATTCAGCGGGAGGGCTCATCATTGTTCTACAATGAGCAGTTCTTC. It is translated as CASIQREGSSLFYNEQFF.

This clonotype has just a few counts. The CDR3 bases are TGTGCCAGCAGCTTAGTGGACAGGGGCACCCACGAGCAGTACTTC. This translates into CASSLVDRGTHEQYF. The chain carries TRBV7-6 and TRBJ2-7; 9 bases are a match to TRBD1. This CDR3 has 15 amino acids. V trimming: 1 base; J trimming: 5 bases; junction bases outside the gene matches: 6. The germline V gene encodes CDR1 SGHVS and CDR2 FNYEAQ.

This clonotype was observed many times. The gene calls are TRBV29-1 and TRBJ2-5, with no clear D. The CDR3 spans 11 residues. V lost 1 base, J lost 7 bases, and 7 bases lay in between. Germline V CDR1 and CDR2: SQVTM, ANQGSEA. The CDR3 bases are TGCAGCGTTGAAGGAACGTGGACCCAGTACTTC. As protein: CSVEGTWTQYF.

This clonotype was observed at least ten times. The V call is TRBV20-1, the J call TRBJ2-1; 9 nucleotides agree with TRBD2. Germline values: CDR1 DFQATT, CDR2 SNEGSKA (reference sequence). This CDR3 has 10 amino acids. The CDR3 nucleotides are TGCAACGTAGCGGGAGATGAGCAGTTCTTC. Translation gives CNVAGDEQFF.

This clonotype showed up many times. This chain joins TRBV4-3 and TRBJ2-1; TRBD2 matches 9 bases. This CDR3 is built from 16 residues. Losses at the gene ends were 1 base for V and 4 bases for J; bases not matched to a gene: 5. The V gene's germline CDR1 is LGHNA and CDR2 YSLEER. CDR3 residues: CASSQGLAGIYNEQFF. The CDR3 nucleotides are TGCGCCAGCAGCCAAGGTCTAGCGGGGATTTACAATGAGCAGTTCTTC.

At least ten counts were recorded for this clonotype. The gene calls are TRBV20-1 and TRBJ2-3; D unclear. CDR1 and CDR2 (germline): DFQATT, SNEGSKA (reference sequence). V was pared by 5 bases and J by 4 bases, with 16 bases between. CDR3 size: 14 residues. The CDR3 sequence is CSAFRRPGSDTQYF. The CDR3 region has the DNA TGCAGTGCTTTTCGTCGCCCTGGATCAGATACGCAGTATTTT.

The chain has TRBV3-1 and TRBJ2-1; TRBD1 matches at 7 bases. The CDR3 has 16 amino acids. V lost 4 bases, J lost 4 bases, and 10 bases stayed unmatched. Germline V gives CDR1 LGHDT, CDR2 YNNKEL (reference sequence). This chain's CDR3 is CASSPGGHLDYNEQFF. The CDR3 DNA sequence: TGTGCCAGCAGCCCAGGGGGACACCTTGATTACAATGAGCAGTTCTTC.

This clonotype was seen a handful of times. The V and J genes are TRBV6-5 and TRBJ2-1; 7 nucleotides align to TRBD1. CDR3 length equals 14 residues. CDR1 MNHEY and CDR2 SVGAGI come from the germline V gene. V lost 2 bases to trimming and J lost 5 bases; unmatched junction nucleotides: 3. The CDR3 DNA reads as TGTGCCAGCAGTTACATCGGACAGGACAATGAGCAGTTCTTC. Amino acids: CASSYIGQDNEQFF.

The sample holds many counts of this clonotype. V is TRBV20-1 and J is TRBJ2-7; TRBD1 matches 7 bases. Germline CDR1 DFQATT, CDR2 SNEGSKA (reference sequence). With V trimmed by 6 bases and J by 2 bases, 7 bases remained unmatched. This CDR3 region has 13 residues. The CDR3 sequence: CSATGDSAYEQYF. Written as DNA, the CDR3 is TGCAGTGCCACCGGGGACAGCGCCTACGAGCAGTACTTC.

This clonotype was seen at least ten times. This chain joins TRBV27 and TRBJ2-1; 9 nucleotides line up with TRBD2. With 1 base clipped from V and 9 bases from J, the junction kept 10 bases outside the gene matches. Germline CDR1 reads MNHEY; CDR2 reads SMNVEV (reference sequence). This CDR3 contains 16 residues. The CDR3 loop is CASSLFAGGSYGEQFF. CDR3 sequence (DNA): TGTGCCAGCAGTTTATTTGCGGGGGGGTCATACGGTGAGCAGTTCTTC.

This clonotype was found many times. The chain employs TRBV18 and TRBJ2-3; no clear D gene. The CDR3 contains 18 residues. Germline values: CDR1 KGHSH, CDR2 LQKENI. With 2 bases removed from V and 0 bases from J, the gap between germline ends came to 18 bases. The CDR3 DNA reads TGTGCCAGCTCACCAATGAAAGGGCTAAGACTTAGCACAGATACGCAGTATTTT. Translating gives CASSPMKGLRLSTDTQYF.

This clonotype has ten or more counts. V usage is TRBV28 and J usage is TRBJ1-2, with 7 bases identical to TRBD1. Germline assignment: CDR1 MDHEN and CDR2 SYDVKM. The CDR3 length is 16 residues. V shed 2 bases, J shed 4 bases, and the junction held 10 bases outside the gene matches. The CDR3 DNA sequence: TGTGCCAGCAGTTTACCAAGCTACAGGACAGGCTATGGCTACACCTTC. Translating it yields CASSLPSYRTGYGYTF.

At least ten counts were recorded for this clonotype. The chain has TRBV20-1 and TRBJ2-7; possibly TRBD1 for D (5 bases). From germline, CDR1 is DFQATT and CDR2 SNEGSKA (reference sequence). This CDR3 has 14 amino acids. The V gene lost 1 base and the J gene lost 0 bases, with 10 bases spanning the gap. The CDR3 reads CSARVTGSSYEQYF. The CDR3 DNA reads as TGCAGTGCTAGAGTAACAGGTAGCTCCTACGAGCAGTACTTC.

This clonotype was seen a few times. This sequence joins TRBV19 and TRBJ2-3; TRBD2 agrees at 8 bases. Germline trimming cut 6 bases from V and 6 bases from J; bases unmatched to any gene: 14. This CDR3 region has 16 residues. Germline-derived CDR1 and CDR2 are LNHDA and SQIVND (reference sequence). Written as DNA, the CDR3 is TGTGCCAGTAGCGAGGAGTTAAGGCTAGCGGGTGATACGCAGTATTTT. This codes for CASSEELRLAGDTQYF.

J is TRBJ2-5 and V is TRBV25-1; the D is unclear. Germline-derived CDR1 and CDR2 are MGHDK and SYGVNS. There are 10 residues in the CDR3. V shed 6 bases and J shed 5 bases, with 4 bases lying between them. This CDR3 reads CASRLETQYF. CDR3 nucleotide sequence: TGTGCCAGCAGATTGGAGACCCAGTACTTC.

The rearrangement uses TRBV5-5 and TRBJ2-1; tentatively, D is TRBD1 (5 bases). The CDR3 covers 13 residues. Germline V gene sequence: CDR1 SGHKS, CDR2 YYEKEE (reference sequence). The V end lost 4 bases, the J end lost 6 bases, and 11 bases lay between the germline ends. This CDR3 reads CASSPARGNEQFF. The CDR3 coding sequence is TGTGCCAGCAGCCCGGCTAGGGGCAATGAGCAGTTCTTC.

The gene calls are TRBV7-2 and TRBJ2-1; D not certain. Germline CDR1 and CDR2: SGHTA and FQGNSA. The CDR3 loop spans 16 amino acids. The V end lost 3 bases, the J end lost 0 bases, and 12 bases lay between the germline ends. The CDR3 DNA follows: TGTGCCAGCAGCTTTCGTCCGTGGCGCTCCTACAATGAGCAGTTCTTC. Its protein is CASSFRPWRSYNEQFF. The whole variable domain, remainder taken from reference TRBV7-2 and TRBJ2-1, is GAGVSQSPSNKVTEKGKDVELRCDPISGHTALYWYRQSLGQGLEFLIYFQGNSAPDKSGLPSDRFSAERTGGSVSTLTIQRTQQEDSAVYLCASSFRPWRSYNEQFFGPGTRLTVL.

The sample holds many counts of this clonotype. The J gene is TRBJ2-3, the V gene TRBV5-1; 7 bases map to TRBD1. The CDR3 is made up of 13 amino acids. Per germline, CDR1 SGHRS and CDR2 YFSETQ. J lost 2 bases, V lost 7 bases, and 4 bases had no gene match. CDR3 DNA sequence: TGCGCCAGCTATACAGGGGACACAGATACGCAGTATTTT. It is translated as CASYTGDTDTQYF.

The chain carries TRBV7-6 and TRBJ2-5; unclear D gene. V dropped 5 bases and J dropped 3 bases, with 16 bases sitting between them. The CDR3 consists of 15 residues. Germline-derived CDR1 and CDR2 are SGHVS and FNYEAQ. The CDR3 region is CASSKILGSEETQYF. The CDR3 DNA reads TGTGCCAGCAGCAAAATTTTGGGCAGCGAAGAGACCCAGTACTTC.

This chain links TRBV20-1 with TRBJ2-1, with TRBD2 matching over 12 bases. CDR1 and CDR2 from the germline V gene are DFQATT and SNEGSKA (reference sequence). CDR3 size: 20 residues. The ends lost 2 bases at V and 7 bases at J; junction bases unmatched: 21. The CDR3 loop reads CSARLSPGQATSGSSNEQFF. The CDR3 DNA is TGCAGTGCTAGACTATCCCCGGGACAGGCGACTAGCGGGAGTTCAAATGAGCAGTTCTTC.

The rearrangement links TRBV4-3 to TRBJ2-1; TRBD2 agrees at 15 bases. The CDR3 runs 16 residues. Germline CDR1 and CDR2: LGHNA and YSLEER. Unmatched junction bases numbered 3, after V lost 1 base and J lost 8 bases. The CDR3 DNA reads TGCGCCAGCAGCCAAGGTGGGACTAGCGGGAGGTATGAGCAGTTCTTC. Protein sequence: CASSQGGTSGRYEQFF.

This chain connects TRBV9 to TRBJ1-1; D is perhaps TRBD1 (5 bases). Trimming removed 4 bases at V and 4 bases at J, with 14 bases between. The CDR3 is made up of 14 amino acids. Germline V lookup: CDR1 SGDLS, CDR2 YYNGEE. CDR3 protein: CASSSYGGFTEAFF. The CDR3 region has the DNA TGTGCCAGCAGCTCCTACGGGGGGTTCACTGAAGCTTTCTTT.

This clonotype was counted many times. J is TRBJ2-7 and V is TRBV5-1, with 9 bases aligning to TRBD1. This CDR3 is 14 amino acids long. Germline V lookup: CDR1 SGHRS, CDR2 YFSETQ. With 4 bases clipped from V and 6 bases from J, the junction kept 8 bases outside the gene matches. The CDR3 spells CASSTSGTGIEQYF. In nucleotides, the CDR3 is TGCGCCAGCAGCACTTCCGGGACAGGGATCGAGCAGTACTTC.